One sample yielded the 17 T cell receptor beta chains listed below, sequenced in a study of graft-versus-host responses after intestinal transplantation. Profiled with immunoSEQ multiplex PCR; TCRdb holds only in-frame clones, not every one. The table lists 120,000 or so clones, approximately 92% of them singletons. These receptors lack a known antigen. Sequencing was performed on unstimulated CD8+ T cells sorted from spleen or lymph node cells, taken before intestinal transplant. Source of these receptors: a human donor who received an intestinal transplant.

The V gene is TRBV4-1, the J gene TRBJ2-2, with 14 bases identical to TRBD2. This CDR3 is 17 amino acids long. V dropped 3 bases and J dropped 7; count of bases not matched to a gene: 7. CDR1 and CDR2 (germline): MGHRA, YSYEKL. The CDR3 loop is CASSHGTSGSKGGELFF. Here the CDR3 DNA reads TGCGCCAGCAGCCACGGGACTAGCGGGAGTAAAGGCGGGGAGCTGTTTTTT.

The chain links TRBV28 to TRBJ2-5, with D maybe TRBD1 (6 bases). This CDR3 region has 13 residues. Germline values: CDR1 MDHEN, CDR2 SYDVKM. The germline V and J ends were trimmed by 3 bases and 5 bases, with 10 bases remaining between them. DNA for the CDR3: TGTGCCAGCAGTTTCCGACAGGTGGAGACCCAGTACTTC. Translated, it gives CASSFRQVETQYF. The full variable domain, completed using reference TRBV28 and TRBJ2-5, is DVKVTQSSRYLVKRTGEKVFLECVQDMDHENMFWYRQDPGLGLRLIYFSYDVKMKEKGDIPEGYSVSREKKERFSLILESASTNQTSMYLCASSFRQVETQYFGPGTRLLVL.

The CDR3 coding sequence is TGTGCCAGCTCACCGGATTTGTCGCCGGACAAGCATTTT. It codes for CASSPDLSPDKHF. This sequence joins TRBV18 and TRBJ1-5; TRBD1 might be the D (5 bases). Trimming took 3 bases from V and 14 from J, leaving 17 bases between them. CDR3 size: 13 residues. Germline V gene data show CDR1 as KGHSH and CDR2 as LQKENI.

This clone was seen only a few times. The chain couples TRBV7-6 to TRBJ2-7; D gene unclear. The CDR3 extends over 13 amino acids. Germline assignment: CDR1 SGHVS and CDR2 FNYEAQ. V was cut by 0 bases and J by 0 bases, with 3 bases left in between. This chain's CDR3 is CASSLAYSYEQYF. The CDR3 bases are TGTGCCAGCAGCTTAGCGTACTCCTACGAGCAGTACTTC. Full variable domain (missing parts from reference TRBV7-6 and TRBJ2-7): GAGVSQSPRYKVTKRGQDVALRCDPISGHVSLYWYRQALGQGPEFLTYFNYEAQQDKSGLPNDRFSAERPEGSISTLTIQRTEQRDSAMYRCASSLAYSYEQYFGPGTRLTVT.

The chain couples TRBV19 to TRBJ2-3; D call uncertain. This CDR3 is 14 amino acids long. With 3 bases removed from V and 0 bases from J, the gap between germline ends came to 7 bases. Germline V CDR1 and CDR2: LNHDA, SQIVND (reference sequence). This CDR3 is CASSMSPSTDTQYF. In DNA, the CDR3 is TGTGCCAGTAGTATGTCACCTAGCACAGATACGCAGTATTTT. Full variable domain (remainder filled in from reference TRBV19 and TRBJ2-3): DGGITQSPKYLFRKEGQNVTLSCEQNLNHDAMYWYRQDPGQGLRLIYYSQIVNDFQKGDIAEGYSVSREKKESFPLTVTSAQKNPTAFYLCASSMSPSTDTQYFGPGTRLTVL.

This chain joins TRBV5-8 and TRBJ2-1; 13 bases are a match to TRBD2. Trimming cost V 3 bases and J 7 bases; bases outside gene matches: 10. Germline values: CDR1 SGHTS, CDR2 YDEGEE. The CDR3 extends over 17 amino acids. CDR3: CASSSARTSGSRNEQFF. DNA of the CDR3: TGTGCCAGCAGCTCGGCGAGGACTAGCGGGAGTAGGAATGAGCAGTTCTTC.

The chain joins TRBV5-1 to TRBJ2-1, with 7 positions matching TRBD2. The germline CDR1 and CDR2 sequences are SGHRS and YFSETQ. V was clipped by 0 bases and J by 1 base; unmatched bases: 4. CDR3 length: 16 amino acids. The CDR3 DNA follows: TGCGCCAGCAGCTTGGGACTAGCCACATCCTACAATGAGCAGTTCTTC. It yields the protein CASSLGLATSYNEQFF.

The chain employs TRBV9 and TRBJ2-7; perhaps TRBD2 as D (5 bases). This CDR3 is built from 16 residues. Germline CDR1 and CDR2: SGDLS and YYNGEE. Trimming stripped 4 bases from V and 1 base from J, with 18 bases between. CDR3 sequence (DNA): TGTGCCAGCAGCCCCCGGGCGGGTTCAATGTCCTACGAGCAGTACTTC. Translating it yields CASSPRAGSMSYEQYF.

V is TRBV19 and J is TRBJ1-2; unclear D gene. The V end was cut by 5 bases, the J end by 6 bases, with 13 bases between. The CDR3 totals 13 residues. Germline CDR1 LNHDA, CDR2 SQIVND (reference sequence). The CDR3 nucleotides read TGTGCCAGTAGTCTCGACGGTCTCGATGGCTACACCTTC. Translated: CASSLDGLDGYTF.

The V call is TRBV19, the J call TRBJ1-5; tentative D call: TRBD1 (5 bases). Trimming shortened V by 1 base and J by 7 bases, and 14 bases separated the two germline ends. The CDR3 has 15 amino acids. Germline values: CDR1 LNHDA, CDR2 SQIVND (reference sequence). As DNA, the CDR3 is TGTGCCAGTAGTATAGTCCCAGGGCTAGGCCAGCCCCAGCATTTT. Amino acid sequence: CASSIVPGLGQPQHF.

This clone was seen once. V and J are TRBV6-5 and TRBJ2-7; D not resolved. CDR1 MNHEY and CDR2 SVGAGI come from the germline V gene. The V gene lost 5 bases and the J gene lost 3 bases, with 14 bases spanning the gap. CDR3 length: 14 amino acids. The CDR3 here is CASSEDWSFYEQYF. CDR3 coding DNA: TGTGCCAGCAGTGAAGATTGGAGTTTCTACGAGCAGTACTTC.

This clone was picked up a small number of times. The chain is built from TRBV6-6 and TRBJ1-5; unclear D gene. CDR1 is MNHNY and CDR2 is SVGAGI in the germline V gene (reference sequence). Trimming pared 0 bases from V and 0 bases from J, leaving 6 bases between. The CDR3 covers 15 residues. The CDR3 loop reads CASSYSLDSNQPQHF. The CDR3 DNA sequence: TGTGCCAGCAGTTACTCCCTTGATAGCAATCAGCCCCAGCATTTT.

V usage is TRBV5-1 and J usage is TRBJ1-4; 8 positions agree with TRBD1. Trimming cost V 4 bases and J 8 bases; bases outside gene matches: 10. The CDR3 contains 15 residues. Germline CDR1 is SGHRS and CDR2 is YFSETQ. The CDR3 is CASSTNRGAREKLFF. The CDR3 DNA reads TGCGCCAGCAGCACAAACAGGGGGGCTCGCGAAAAACTGTTTTTT.

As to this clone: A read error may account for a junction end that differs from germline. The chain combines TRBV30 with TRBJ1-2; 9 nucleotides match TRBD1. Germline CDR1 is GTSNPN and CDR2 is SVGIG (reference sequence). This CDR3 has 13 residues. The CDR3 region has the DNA TGTGCCTGGAGTATACAGGGGGCTGGTGGCCACACCTTC. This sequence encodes CAWSIQGAGGHTF. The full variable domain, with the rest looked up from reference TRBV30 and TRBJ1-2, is SQTIHQWPATLVQPVGSPLSLECTVEGTSNPNLYWYRQAAGRGLQLLFYSVGIGQISSEVPQNLSASRPQDRQFILSSKKLLLSDSGFYLCAWSIQGAGGHTFGSGTRLTVV.

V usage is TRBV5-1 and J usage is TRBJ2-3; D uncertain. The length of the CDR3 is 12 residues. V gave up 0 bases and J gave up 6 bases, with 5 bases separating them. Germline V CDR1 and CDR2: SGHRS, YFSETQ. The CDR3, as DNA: TGCGCCAGCAGCTTGGAAGGCGATACGCAGTATTTT. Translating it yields CASSLEGDTQYF.

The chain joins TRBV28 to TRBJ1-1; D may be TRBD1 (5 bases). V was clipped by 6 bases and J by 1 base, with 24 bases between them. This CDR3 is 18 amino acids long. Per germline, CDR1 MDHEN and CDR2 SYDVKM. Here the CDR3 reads CASSLFFPPGTANTEAFF. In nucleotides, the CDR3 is TGTGCCAGCAGCCTCTTCTTCCCTCCCGGGACGGCGAACACTGAAGCTTTCTTT. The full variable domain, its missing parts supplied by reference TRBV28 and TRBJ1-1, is DVKVTQSSRYLVKRTGEKVFLECVQDMDHENMFWYRQDPGLGLRLIYFSYDVKMKEKGDIPEGYSVSREKKERFSLILESASTNQTSMYLCASSLFFPPGTANTEAFFGQGTRLTVV.

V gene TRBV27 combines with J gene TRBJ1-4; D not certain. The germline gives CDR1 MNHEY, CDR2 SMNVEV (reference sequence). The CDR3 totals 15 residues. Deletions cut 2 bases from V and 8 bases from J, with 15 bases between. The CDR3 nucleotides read TGTGCCAGCAGTTTAAGCTACGACGCCCGGGAAAAACTGTTTTTT. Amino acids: CASSLSYDAREKLFF.